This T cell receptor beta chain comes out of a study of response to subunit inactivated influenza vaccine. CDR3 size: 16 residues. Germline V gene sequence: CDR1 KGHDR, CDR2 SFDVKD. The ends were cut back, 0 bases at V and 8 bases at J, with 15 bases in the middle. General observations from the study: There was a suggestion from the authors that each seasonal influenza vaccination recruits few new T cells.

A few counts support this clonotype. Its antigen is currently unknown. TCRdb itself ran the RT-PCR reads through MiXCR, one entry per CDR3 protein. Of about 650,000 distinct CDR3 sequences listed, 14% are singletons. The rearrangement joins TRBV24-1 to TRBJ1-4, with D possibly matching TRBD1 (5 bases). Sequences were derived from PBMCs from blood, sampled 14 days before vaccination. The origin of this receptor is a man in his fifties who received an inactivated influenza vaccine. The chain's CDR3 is CATSDLQCGRDEKLFF. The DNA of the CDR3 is TGTGCCACCAGTGATTTGCAATGTGGGAGGGACGAAAAACTGTTTTTT.